One and the same sample provided the 26 T cell receptor beta chains below, sequenced in a study of shared clonotypes between healthy human individuals. Only in-frame clones appear in the TCRdb table, and some are missing; sequencing was by immunoSEQ multiplex PCR. The data show approximately 2.1 million clones, 93% seen once. What was sequenced was naive CD4+ T cells from PBMCs. Sample subset: CD45RA+ positively selected. The source of these receptors is a young man in good health. Some clones in this sample may be carry-over from other donors' samples.

This clone has only a few counts. Other DNA sequences from this sample encode an identical CDR3 as well. The chain recombines TRBV18 with TRBJ1-5, with TRBD1 matching over 8 bases. This CDR3 region has 13 residues. V shed 5 bases, J shed 4 bases, and the junction held 1 base outside the gene matches. The germline CDR1 and CDR2 sequences are KGHSH and LQKENI. The CDR3 DNA reads TGTGCCAGCTCAAGGGACAGGAATCAGCCCCAGCATTTT. It specifies CASSRDRNQPQHF.

The chain is built from TRBV18 and TRBJ2-3; 8 bases align to TRBD2. Losses at the gene ends were 6 bases for V and 5 bases for J; bases not matched to a gene: 7. Germline V CDR1 and CDR2: KGHSH, LQKENI. The length of the CDR3 is 14 residues. The CDR3 region is CASSPGLVQDTQYF. CDR3 in DNA: TGTGCCAGCTCGCCGGGACTAGTGCAAGATACGCAGTATTTT.

The chain joins TRBV18 to TRBJ1-2; 7 bases are shared with TRBD1. There are 14 residues in the CDR3. Trimming removed 9 bases from V and 4 bases from J; junction bases left unmatched: 11. The germline gives CDR1 KGHSH, CDR2 LQKENI. CDR3 coding DNA: TGTGCCAGTCAGCCGGGACAGTCTCTCTATGGCTACACCTTC. Translating it yields CASQPGQSLYGYTF.

The chain uses TRBV5-5 and TRBJ1-2; D uncertain. This CDR3 contains 14 residues. CDR1 is SGHKS and CDR2 is YYEKEE in the germline V gene (reference sequence). Trimming stripped 1 base from V and 4 bases from J, with 11 bases between. This chain's CDR3 is CASSLPLTGYGYTF. The CDR3 region has the DNA TGTGCCAGCAGCTTGCCCCTAACGGGCTATGGCTACACCTTC.

As regards this clone: The sample holds other DNA sequences that translate to the same CDR3. The genes are TRBV28 and TRBJ2-3, with 11 bases aligning to TRBD2. With V trimmed by 7 bases and J by 0 bases, 0 bases remained unmatched. Germline V CDR1 and CDR2: MDHEN, SYDVKM. There are 14 residues in the CDR3. The CDR3 loop is CASIAGGSTDTQYF. The DNA of the CDR3 is TGTGCCAGCATAGCGGGGGGGAGCACAGATACGCAGTATTTT.

The V call is TRBV7-9, the J call TRBJ2-3, with no clear D. Germline CDR1 and CDR2: SEHNR and FQNEAQ (reference sequence). The ends were cut back, 5 bases at V and 3 bases at J, with 6 bases in the middle. The CDR3 sequence is 12 residues long. The CDR3 region is CASSTGTDTQYF. CDR3 sequence (DNA): TGTGCCAGCAGCACCGGGACAGATACGCAGTATTTT.

This clone was counted once. The chain employs TRBV28 and TRBJ2-7, with TRBD1 identical over 7 bases. The germline V gene has CDR1 MDHEN and CDR2 SYDVKM. This CDR3 has 15 residues. J gave up 2 bases and V 5 bases, and 9 bases lay outside the gene matches. CDR3 residues: CASSPTGTKTYEQYF. DNA of the CDR3: TGTGCCAGCAGTCCGACAGGGACCAAGACCTACGAGCAGTACTTC.

This chain links TRBV27 with TRBJ2-3; D is possibly TRBD1 or TRBD2 (5 bases each). Trimming pared 4 bases from V and 3 bases from J, leaving 11 bases between. CDR1 MNHEY and CDR2 SMNVEV come from the germline V gene (reference sequence). The length of the CDR3 is 14 residues. The DNA for the CDR3 is TGTGCCAGCAGTTCCGACTGGGGGACAGATACGCAGTATTTT. This translates into CASSSDWGTDTQYF.

The chain recombines TRBV4-2 with TRBJ2-1; TRBD1 or TRBD2 may be the D gene (5 bases each). Germline CDR1 and CDR2: LGHNA and YNFKEQ. Deletions cut 0 bases from V and 6 bases from J, with 15 bases between. The CDR3 is made up of 16 amino acids. The CDR3 DNA is TGTGCCAGCAGCCAAGACCGGGACCCCACGGCCAATGAGCAGTTCTTC. Translated: CASSQDRDPTANEQFF.

The rearrangement uses TRBV4-1 and TRBJ2-7; 12 bases line up with TRBD1. CDR1 is MGHRA, CDR2 YSYEKL, per germline. The length of the CDR3 is 15 residues. Trimming took 4 bases from V and 6 from J; bases not matched to a gene: 7. CDR3 sequence: CASSRGDRGLREQYF. For the CDR3, the DNA is TGCGCCAGCAGCCGAGGGGACAGGGGGCTCCGCGAGCAGTACTTC.

The CDR3 nucleotides read TGCGCCAGCAGCCAAGATAGGAGTACACGGTTCTACGAGCAGTACTTC. It specifies CASSQDRSTRFYEQYF. This sequence joins TRBV4-1 and TRBJ2-7; D remains ambiguous. The germline V gene encodes CDR1 MGHRA and CDR2 YSYEKL. Trimming left V 0 bases short and J 3 bases short, with 15 bases between. This CDR3 has 16 residues.

J is TRBJ2-1 and V is TRBV6-5; 9 nucleotides align to TRBD2. CDR3 size: 14 residues. Trimming cost V 6 bases and J 5 bases; bases outside gene matches: 5. Germline V gene lookup returns CDR1 MNHEY and CDR2 SVGAGI. The CDR3 is CASSSGTSNNEQFF. The DNA of the CDR3 is TGTGCCAGCAGCTCCGGGACTAGCAACAATGAGCAGTTCTTC.

This chain joins TRBV29-1 and TRBJ2-3; D remains ambiguous. V was trimmed by 1 base and J by 6 bases, leaving 17 bases between them. CDR3 length: 15 residues. Per germline, CDR1 SQVTM and CDR2 ANQGSEA. The CDR3 DNA reads as TGCAGCGTTGAAGTCAGGAAGGCTGCAATGGATACGCAGTATTTT. Its translation is CSVEVRKAAMDTQYF.

V gene TRBV5-1 combines with J gene TRBJ2-5, with 8 positions matching TRBD2. The CDR3 totals 14 residues. Germline CDR1 is SGHRS and CDR2 is YFSETQ. V gave up 4 bases and J gave up 1 base; unmatched junction bases: 3. In nucleotides, the CDR3 is TGCGCCAGCAGCGCCGGGGGGGCCCAAGAGACCCAGTACTTC. This gives the protein CASSAGGAQETQYF.

This clone has a single count. CDR3 sequence: CASSPLRREAFF. In DNA, the CDR3 is TGTGCCAGCAGCCCCCTCCGGCGGGAGGCTTTCTTT. The chain recombines TRBV7-2 with TRBJ1-1; no clear D. Looked up from germline, CDR1 is SGHTA and CDR2 is FQGNSA. Trimming took 5 bases from V and 11 from J, leaving 15 bases between them. The CDR3 runs to 12 residues.

The V call is TRBV2, the J call TRBJ2-2; unclear D gene. V lost 4 bases and J lost 2, with 11 bases in between. Germline CDR1 is SNHLY and CDR2 is FYNNEI. There are 15 residues in the CDR3. The CDR3 DNA reads as TGTGCCAGCAGTGCTTTGGGCCATAACACCGGGGAGCTGTTTTTT. This codes for CASSALGHNTGELFF.

The chain carries TRBV7-8 and TRBJ1-1; D remains unclear. The germline CDR1 and CDR2 sequences are SGHVS and FQNEAQ. The CDR3 has 16 residues. Trimming took off 5 bases at V and 0 bases at J, with 16 bases between the two ends. In nucleotides, the CDR3 is TGTGCCAGCAGCCCAAGGACGGCTGGCATGAACACTGAAGCTTTCTTT. It codes for CASSPRTAGMNTEAFF. Full variable domain (remainder filled in from reference TRBV7-8 and TRBJ1-1): GAGVSQSPRYKVAKRGQDVALRCDPISGHVSLFWYQQALGQGPEFLTYFQNEAQLDKSGLPSDRFFAERPEGSVSTLKIQRTQQEDSAVYLCASSPRTAGMNTEAFFGQGTRLTVV.

Points on this clone: Other DNA variants within this sample encode the same CDR3. The chain combines TRBV7-3 with TRBJ2-7, with unresolved D. Germline V gene sequence: CDR1 SGHTA, CDR2 FQGTGA. CDR3 size: 12 residues. Trimming took 4 bases from V and 0 from J, leaving 4 bases between them. The CDR3 region has the DNA TGTGCCAGCAGCTCCAACTCCTACGAGCAGTACTTC. It yields the protein CASSSNSYEQYF. The full variable domain, in which reference TRBV7-3 and TRBJ2-7 provide the parts outside the CDR3, is GAGVSQTPSNKVTEKGKYVELRCDPISGHTALYWYRQSLGQGPEFLIYFQGTGAADDSGLPNDRFFAVRPEGSVSTLKIQRTERGDSAVYLCASSSNSYEQYFGPGTRLTVT.

The chain joins TRBV28 to TRBJ2-5; 9 positions match TRBD2. Germline assignment: CDR1 MDHEN and CDR2 SYDVKM. V lost 3 bases, J lost 1 base, and 6 bases stayed unmatched. The CDR3 loop spans 16 amino acids. The CDR3 DNA follows: TGTGCCAGCAGTTTCTGGCCGACTAGCGGCCAAGAGACCCAGTACTTC. This codes for CASSFWPTSGQETQYF.

This chain connects TRBV9 to TRBJ2-3; the D is unclear. Germline values: CDR1 SGDLS, CDR2 YYNGEE. Trimming took 5 bases from V and 6 from J, leaving 13 bases between them. CDR3 length: 13 residues. The CDR3 coding sequence is TGTGCCAGCAGTTGGTCACCTCCGGATACGCAGTATTTT. Amino acid sequence: CASSWSPPDTQYF.

The chain carries TRBV19 and TRBJ2-7; 13 positions match TRBD2. With V trimmed by 3 bases and J by 2 bases, 10 bases remained unmatched. CDR1 and CDR2 from the germline V gene are LNHDA and SQIVND (reference sequence). The CDR3 has 18 amino acids. The CDR3 reads CASSMNRGLAGTAYEQYF. The CDR3 DNA reads as TGTGCCAGTAGTATGAACAGGGGACTAGCGGGAACCGCCTACGAGCAGTACTTC.

The chain links TRBV4-3 to TRBJ2-1, with a tentative D call TRBD2 (5 bases). V shed 1 base and J shed 0 bases, with 16 bases lying between them. This CDR3 has 18 residues. CDR1 and CDR2 (germline): LGHNA, YSLEER. Written as DNA, the CDR3 is TGCGCCAGCAGCCAAGTCCGGCGTTTGGGGAGCTCCTACAATGAGCAGTTCTTC. This gives the protein CASSQVRRLGSSYNEQFF.

This sequence joins TRBV6-5 and TRBJ2-7; 7 bases are a match to TRBD2. Trimming removed 5 bases from V and 2 bases from J; junction bases left unmatched: 9. Germline values: CDR1 MNHEY, CDR2 SVGAGI. CDR3 length equals 15 residues. CDR3 coding DNA: TGTGCCAGCAGTACCAGCGGGACTGCACCCTACGAGCAGTACTTC. As protein: CASSTSGTAPYEQYF.

The chain recombines TRBV4-3 with TRBJ2-3; D possibly corresponds to TRBD2 (6 bases). Germline CDR1 and CDR2: LGHNA and YSLEER. The ends were cut back, 0 bases at V and 4 bases at J, with 11 bases in the middle. CDR3 length equals 15 residues. CDR3 loop: CASSQEGGAADTQYF. The CDR3 DNA follows: TGCGCCAGCAGCCAAGAGGGCGGGGCCGCAGATACGCAGTATTTT.

About this clone itself: Other nucleotide sequences in the sample specify the same CDR3. V gene TRBV7-2 combines with J gene TRBJ2-2, with D hard to call. The CDR3 covers 13 residues. Germline V gives CDR1 SGHTA, CDR2 FQGNSA. V shed 1 base and J shed 5 bases, with 5 bases lying between them. CDR3 amino acids: CASSLVATGELFF. DNA of the CDR3: TGTGCCAGCAGCTTAGTCGCAACCGGGGAGCTGTTTTTT.

This clone was recorded only once. Other DNA variants within this sample encode the same CDR3. The chain is built from TRBV5-4 and TRBJ2-1; D remains unclear. V was trimmed by 0 bases and J by 4 bases, leaving 5 bases between them. Germline V gives CDR1 SGHNT, CDR2 YYREEE (reference sequence). This CDR3 comprises 13 residues. The CDR3 region has the DNA TGTGCCAGCAGCTTGGACAGATACAATGAGCAGTTCTTC. Protein sequence: CASSLDRYNEQFF.